The 21 T cell receptor beta chains reported below all come from one sample, sequenced in a study of technical replicates of blood from several donors. The protocol was immunoSEQ multiplex PCR, while the TCRdb copy is restricted to in-frame clones and leaves out a portion. The sample comprises under 85,000 clones, around 94% of which are singletons, and 0.41% rests with the top ten. The sample taken for sequencing was T cells isolated from PBMCs. The receptors derive from a human donor in good health.

A word on this clone: The junction departs from germline at one end; a sequencing error may be responsible. The rearrangement joins TRBV28 to TRBJ2-7, with 10 nucleotides matching TRBD2. The germline CDR1 and CDR2 sequences are MDHEN and SYDVKM. This CDR3 spans 16 amino acids. For the CDR3, the DNA is TGTGTCAGCAGCTACGCTAGCGGGAGTTTGTACTACGAGCAGTACTTC. It codes for CVSSYASGSLYYEQYF.

The chain employs TRBV2 and TRBJ1-5, with D possibly being TRBD1 (6 bases). The CDR3 extends over 14 amino acids. Trimming pared 7 bases from V and 0 bases from J, leaving 10 bases between. Germline loops: CDR1 SNHLY, CDR2 FYNNEI. CDR3 in amino acids: CASTRTVSNQPQHF. DNA for the CDR3: TGTGCCAGCACCCGGACAGTTAGCAATCAGCCCCAGCATTTT.

V gene TRBV30 combines with J gene TRBJ2-6; D is unclear. This CDR3 has 15 residues. Trimming took 1 base from V and 0 from J, leaving 7 bases between them. CDR1 and CDR2 from the germline V gene are GTSNPN and SVGIG (reference sequence). DNA of the CDR3: TGTGCCTGGAGTGCACGGTTCTCTGGGGCCAACGTCCTGACTTTC. Protein product: CAWSARFSGANVLTF.

V gene TRBV5-6 combines with J gene TRBJ1-2; 8 bases are shared with TRBD1. The CDR3 has 13 amino acids. CDR1 is SGHDT, CDR2 YYEEEE, per germline. Trimming cost V 3 bases and J 6 bases; bases outside gene matches: 4. The CDR3 nucleotides are TGTGCCAGCAGCTGGACAGGGCTCGATGGCTACACCTTC. It translates to CASSWTGLDGYTF.

This sequence joins TRBV7-9 and TRBJ2-2, with 10 bases that match TRBD2. Germline loops: CDR1 SEHNR, CDR2 FQNEAQ (reference sequence). The CDR3 sequence is 16 residues long. V lost 1 base and J lost 7; bases outside the gene matches: 6. CDR3 nucleotides: TGTGCCAGCAGCTTAGTACAAGGACTAGCGGTCGGGGAGCTGTTTTTT. Residues: CASSLVQGLAVGELFF.

The chain joins TRBV7-6 to TRBJ2-2; no definite D call. Trimming shortened V by 1 base and J by 6 bases, and 6 bases separated the two germline ends. CDR1 and CDR2 from the germline V gene are SGHVS and FNYEAQ. The CDR3 is 13 amino acids. CDR3 in amino acids: CASSLVQAGELFF. CDR3 DNA: TGTGCCAGCAGCTTAGTCCAGGCCGGGGAGCTGTTTTTT.

The chain uses TRBV6-6 and TRBJ2-5; TRBD2 is a possible D gene (6 bases). The germline V gene encodes CDR1 MNHNY and CDR2 SVGAGI (reference sequence). Trimming stripped 5 bases from V and 1 base from J, with 14 bases between. The CDR3 is 15 residues long. The CDR3 DNA follows: TGTGCCAGCAGTCCTATACTAGCCGTCCAAGAGACCCAGTACTTC. Amino acids: CASSPILAVQETQYF.

The chain has TRBV11-3 and TRBJ2-5, with 10 bases aligning to TRBD1. The germline CDR1 and CDR2 sequences are SGHNT and YENEEA. Germline trimming cut 5 bases from V and 4 bases from J; bases unmatched to any gene: 4. The CDR3 totals 14 residues. For the CDR3, the DNA is TGTGCCAGCAGCGAACGACAGGGGGCAGAGACCCAGTACTTC. Encoded protein: CASSERQGAETQYF. Together with reference TRBV11-3 and TRBJ2-5, the CDR3 gives the full variable domain: EAGVVQSPRYKIIEKKQPVAFWCNPISGHNTLYWYLQNLGQGPELLIRYENEEAVDDSQLPKDRFSAERLKGVDSTLKIQPAELGDSAVYLCASSERQGAETQYFGPGTRLLVL.

The CDR3 region has the DNA TGTGCTAGTGGTTTCCAAAACTGGCGGACTGAAGCTTTCTTT. Its protein product is CASGFQNWRTEAFF. The chain uses TRBV12-5 and TRBJ1-1; the D is unclear. The CDR3 has 14 amino acids. Germline CDR1 LGHNT, CDR2 FRNRAP. V was trimmed by 3 bases and J by 5 bases, leaving 13 bases between them.

This sequence joins TRBV19 and TRBJ2-2, with 10 bases that match TRBD2. This CDR3 is 17 amino acids long. The V gene's germline CDR1 is LNHDA and CDR2 SQIVND (reference sequence). J was trimmed by 8 bases and V by 6 bases; bases with no gene match: 15. DNA for the CDR3: TGTGCCAGTAGCAGGGGGAGCCTAGCGGGAGTACCTGGGGAGCTGTTTTTT. Its translation is CASSRGSLAGVPGELFF.

The chain employs TRBV27 and TRBJ2-2; D may be TRBD2 (6 bases). V lost 10 bases and J lost 2, with 14 bases in between. Germline CDR1 reads MNHEY; CDR2 reads SMNVEV (reference sequence). The CDR3 contains 14 residues. CDR3 loop: CAISSGPNTGELFF. CDR3 coding DNA: TGTGCCATCTCGAGCGGGCCAAACACCGGGGAGCTGTTTTTT.

Only one count was recorded for this clone. The chain has TRBV19 and TRBJ1-5; no clear D gene. Germline CDR1 reads LNHDA; CDR2 reads SQIVND (reference sequence). The CDR3 consists of 14 residues. V lost 3 bases and J lost 3, with 9 bases in between. The CDR3 loop reads CASSMRRVNQPQHF. The CDR3 DNA reads as TGTGCCAGTAGTATGAGGAGGGTCAATCAGCCCCAGCATTTT.

The rearrangement links TRBV6-5 to TRBJ2-2; TRBD1 matches at 8 bases. After removal of 1 base from V and 7 bases from J, the junction contained 5 bases not matched to a gene. Germline loops: CDR1 MNHEY, CDR2 SVGAGI. This CDR3 contains 15 residues. The CDR3 protein is CASSYFRTGNGELFF. The CDR3 DNA reads as TGTGCCAGCAGTTACTTTAGGACAGGGAACGGGGAGCTGTTTTTT.

This chain joins TRBV25-1 and TRBJ2-3; D is unresolved. Germline V lookup: CDR1 MGHDK, CDR2 SYGVNS. V lost 5 bases and J lost 6, with 9 bases in between. The CDR3 has 12 residues. CDR3 region: CASSSLEDTQYF. The DNA of the CDR3 is TGTGCCAGCAGTTCCTTAGAGGATACGCAGTATTTT.

The J gene is TRBJ1-3, the V gene TRBV7-9; TRBD1 might be the D (5 bases). The CDR3 totals 14 residues. Germline V gene sequence: CDR1 SEHNR, CDR2 FQNEAQ (reference sequence). Deletions cut 2 bases from V and 8 bases from J, with 13 bases between. CDR3 amino acids: CASSLRLRVDTIYF. The DNA of the CDR3 is TGTGCCAGCAGCTTAAGGCTCAGGGTGGACACCATATATTTT.

The chain is built from TRBV27 and TRBJ2-5, with 7 bases aligning to TRBD2. Germline loops: CDR1 MNHEY, CDR2 SMNVEV (reference sequence). Trimming took 5 bases from V and 2 from J; bases not matched to a gene: 5. The CDR3 length is 14 residues. The CDR3 bases are TGTGCCAGCAGTCCCCGGGGGGAACAAGAGACCCAGTACTTC. This encodes CASSPRGEQETQYF.

This rearrangement joins TRBV5-1 to TRBJ2-1; D remains unclear. V lost 3 bases and J lost 7, with 8 bases in between. CDR3 length: 12 residues. Germline V gene data show CDR1 as SGHRS and CDR2 as YFSETQ. This chain's CDR3 is CASSYPVNEQFF. CDR3 sequence (DNA): TGCGCCAGCAGCTATCCCGTTAATGAGCAGTTCTTC.

The chain carries TRBV5-1 and TRBJ1-2, with 8 nucleotides matching TRBD1. With V trimmed by 4 bases and J by 4 bases, 6 bases remained unmatched. CDR1 is SGHRS and CDR2 is YFSETQ in the germline V gene. This CDR3 spans 14 amino acids. The CDR3 region is CASSLWTGTYGYTF. CDR3 coding DNA: TGCGCCAGCAGCCTTTGGACAGGGACCTATGGCTACACCTTC. Full variable domain (remainder filled in from reference TRBV5-1 and TRBJ1-2): KAGVTQTPRYLIKTRGQQVTLSCSPISGHRSVSWYQQTPGQGLQFLFEYFSETQRNKGNFPGRFSGRQFSNSRSEMNVSTLELGDSALYLCASSLWTGTYGYTFGSGTRLTVV.

This chain uses TRBV9 with TRBJ1-1, with 8 bases matching TRBD1. The CDR3 totals 14 residues. Germline CDR1 and CDR2: SGDLS and YYNGEE. After removal of 0 bases from V and 4 bases from J, the junction contained 2 bases not matched to a gene. CDR3 sequence: CASSVGQGTTEAFF. For the CDR3, the DNA is TGTGCCAGCAGCGTAGGACAGGGGACCACTGAAGCTTTCTTT.

Only one count was recorded for this clone. The V call is TRBV11-2, the J call TRBJ2-1, with 14 bases fitting TRBD2. Germline assignment: CDR1 SGHAT and CDR2 FQNNGV. Trimming removed 5 bases from V and 9 bases from J; junction bases left unmatched: 6. The CDR3 sequence is 15 residues long. CDR3 in amino acids: CASSPSGTSGSEQFF. The DNA for the CDR3 is TGTGCCAGCAGCCCCTCCGGGACTAGCGGGAGTGAGCAGTTCTTC.

The chain combines TRBV6-1 with TRBJ2-1; D might be TRBD1 (5 bases). The CDR3 spans 14 residues. The germline CDR1 and CDR2 sequences are MNHNS and SASEGT. V lost 1 base and J lost 15, with 19 bases in between. The CDR3 DNA is TGTGCCAGCAGTGAAGGGGTAGGGGCAGGGTGGGGGTTCTTC. It yields the protein CASSEGVGAGWGFF.